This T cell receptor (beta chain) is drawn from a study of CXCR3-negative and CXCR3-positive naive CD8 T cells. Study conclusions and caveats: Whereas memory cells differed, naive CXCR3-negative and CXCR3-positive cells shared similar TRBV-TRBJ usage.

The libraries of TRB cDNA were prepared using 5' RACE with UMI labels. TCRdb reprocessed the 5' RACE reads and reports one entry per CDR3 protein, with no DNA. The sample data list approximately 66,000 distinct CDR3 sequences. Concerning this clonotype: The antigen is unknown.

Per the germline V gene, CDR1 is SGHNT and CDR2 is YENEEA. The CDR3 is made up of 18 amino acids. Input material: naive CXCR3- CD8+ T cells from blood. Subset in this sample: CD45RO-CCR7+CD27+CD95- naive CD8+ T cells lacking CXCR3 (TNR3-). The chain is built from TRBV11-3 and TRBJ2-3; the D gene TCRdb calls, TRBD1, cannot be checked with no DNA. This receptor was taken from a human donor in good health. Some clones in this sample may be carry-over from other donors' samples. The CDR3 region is CASSLDPLWGEKTDTQYF.